The entry below describes one TCR beta chain. Antigen specificity is unknown. This specimen belongs to a study of identifying expanded T cells in peripheral blood. Study-wide points: Approximately 2-week clone count variance significantly increased as total template count grew. About 1.2 clones differed between technical replicates, versus approximately 17 and 20 over time.

Clones were read by immunoSEQ multiplex PCR, and TCRdb kept only the in-frame ones, dropping some. The sample lists about 100,000 clones, around 88% occurring once. Germline V gene lookup returns CDR1 SGHTA and CDR2 FQGNSA. The CDR3 is 13 amino acids. Between the trimmed V and J ends, which lost 5 bases and 7 bases, there was a span of 14 bases. The chain is built from TRBV7-2 and TRBJ1-2, with D unresolved. The receptor's source is a person aged 18 to 75 in good health. Sequenced sample: blood. The CDR3 sequence is CASSPEGRGGYTF. In DNA form, the CDR3 reads TGTGCCAGCAGCCCCGAAGGCCGGGGTGGCTACACCTTC.